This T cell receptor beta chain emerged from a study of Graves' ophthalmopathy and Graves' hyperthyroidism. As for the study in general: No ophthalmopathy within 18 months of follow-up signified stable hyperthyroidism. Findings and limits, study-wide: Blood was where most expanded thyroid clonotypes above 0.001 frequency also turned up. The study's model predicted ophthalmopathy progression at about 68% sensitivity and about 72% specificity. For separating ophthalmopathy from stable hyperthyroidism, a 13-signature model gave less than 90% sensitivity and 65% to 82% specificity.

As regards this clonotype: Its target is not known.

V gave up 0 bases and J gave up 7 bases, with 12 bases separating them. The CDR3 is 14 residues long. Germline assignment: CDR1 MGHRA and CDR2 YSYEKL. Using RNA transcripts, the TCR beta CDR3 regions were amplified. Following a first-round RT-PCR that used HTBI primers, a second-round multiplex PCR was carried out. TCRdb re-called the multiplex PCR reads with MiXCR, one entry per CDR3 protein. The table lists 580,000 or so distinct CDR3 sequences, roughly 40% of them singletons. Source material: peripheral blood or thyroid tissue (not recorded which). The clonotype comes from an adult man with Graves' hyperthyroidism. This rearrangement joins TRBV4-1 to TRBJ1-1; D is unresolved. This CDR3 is CASSQDVGPVEAFF. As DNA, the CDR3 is TGCGCCAGCAGCCAAGATGTCGGGCCGGTTGAAGCTTTCTTT.